The source of this T cell receptor (beta chain) is a study of T-cell reconstitution after alpha-beta-depleted transplantation in children. Study results and caveats: TCRbeta diversity was high at day 60 in some patients (a result of surviving recipient T cells and thymic progenitors). It was newly produced T cells that mostly accounted for T-cell counts and diversity one year after transplant. Reported findings indicate that, about two months after transplant, alpha-beta T cells came from several hundred expanded clones, which were derived from non-depleted graft cells.

J was trimmed by 0 bases and V by 4 bases; bases with no gene match: 11. There are 18 residues in the CDR3. The germline CDR1 and CDR2 sequences are SGHRS and YFSETQ. This clonotype was detected a few times. The antigen is undetermined. Unique molecular identifiers were used in preparing the TCRbeta library. From the PCR reads, TCRdb called clonotypes with MiXCR, one entry per CDR3 protein. The sample carries under 300,000 distinct CDR3 sequences, under 14% recorded once. The material was peripheral blood, obtained 180 days after TCRalphabeta/CD19-depleted stem cell transplant. The clonotype was recovered from a male patient between 2 and 9 years old who had a stem cell transplant for chronic granulomatous disease, so the T cells may come from the graft donor. The V call is TRBV5-1, the J call TRBJ1-4; 8 bases match TRBD1. This chain's CDR3 is CASSPPGTGNATNEKLFF. CDR3 nucleotide sequence: TGCGCCAGCAGCCCCCCCGGGACAGGCAATGCAACTAATGAAAAACTGTTTTTT.